Listed below are T cell receptor beta chains from one sample, sequenced in a study of T cells in Graves' hyperthyroidism and ophthalmopathy. TCRdb called the multiplex PCR reads again in MiXCR, with one record for every CDR3 protein. The table shows fewer than 450,000 distinct CDR3 sequences, with about 15% occurring only once. Sequenced input: blood. Receptors were obtained from a woman aged 60-75 years with Graves' ophthalmopathy. Both conserved end residues are part of each CDR3.

V,J,length,CDR3
TRBV20-1,TRBJ2-5,11,CSALSGQTQYF
TRBV6-1,TRBJ2-6,18,CASSTRTSGISGANVLTF
TRBV9,TRBJ2-1,15,CASSVRDTPYNEQFF
TRBV12-3/TRBV12-4,TRBJ1-6,20,CASSFLAGQGALSYNSPLHF
TRBV28,TRBJ2-3,19,CASSFRDRLAGGRTDTQYF
TRBV7-2,TRBJ2-7,17,CASSLAPLAGRAYEQYF
TRBV20-1,TRBJ1-4,14,CSAVPGQGEEKLFF
TRBV20-1,TRBJ1-5,13,CSAHMDGNQPQHF
TRBV5-1,TRBJ2-1,13,CASRADLANEQFF
TRBV12-3/TRBV12-4,TRBJ2-7,15,CASSWGGILSYEQYF
TRBV6-2/TRBV6-3,TRBJ1-5,16,CASSASQGGGNQPQHF
TRBV20-1,TRBJ2-7,13,CSARATSFYEQYF
TRBV6-1,TRBJ1-4,15,CASSGGGNANEKLFF
TRBV28,TRBJ1-1,16,CASSLPTQGRGTEAFF
TRBV20-1,TRBJ2-3,11,CSAPWRDTQYF
TRBV29-1,TRBJ2-5,12,CSVGEGGGTQYF